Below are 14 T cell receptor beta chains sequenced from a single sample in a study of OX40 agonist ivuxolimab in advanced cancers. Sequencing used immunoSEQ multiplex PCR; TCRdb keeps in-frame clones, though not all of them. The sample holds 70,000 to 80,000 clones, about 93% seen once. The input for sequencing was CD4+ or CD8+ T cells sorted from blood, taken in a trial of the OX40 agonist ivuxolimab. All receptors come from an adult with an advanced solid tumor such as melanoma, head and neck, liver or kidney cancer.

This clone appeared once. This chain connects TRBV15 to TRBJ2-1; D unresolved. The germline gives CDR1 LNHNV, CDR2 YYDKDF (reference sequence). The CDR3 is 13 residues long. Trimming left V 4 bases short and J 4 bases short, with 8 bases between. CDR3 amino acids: CATSTVSYNEQFF. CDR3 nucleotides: TGTGCCACCAGCACCGTTAGTTACAATGAGCAGTTCTTC. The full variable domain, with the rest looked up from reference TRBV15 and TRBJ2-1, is DAMVIQNPRYQVTQFGKPVTLSCSQTLNHNVMYWYQQKSSQAPKLLFHYYDKDFNNEADTPDNFQSRRPNTSFCFLDIRSPGLGDTAMYLCATSTVSYNEQFFGPGTRLTVL.

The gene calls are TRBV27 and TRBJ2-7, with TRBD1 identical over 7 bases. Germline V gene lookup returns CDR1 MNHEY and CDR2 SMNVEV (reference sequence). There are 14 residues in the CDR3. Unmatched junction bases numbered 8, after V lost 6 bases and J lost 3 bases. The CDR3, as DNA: TGTGCCAGCAGCGAAACAGGGGCGTACTACGAGCAGTACTTC. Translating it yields CASSETGAYYEQYF.

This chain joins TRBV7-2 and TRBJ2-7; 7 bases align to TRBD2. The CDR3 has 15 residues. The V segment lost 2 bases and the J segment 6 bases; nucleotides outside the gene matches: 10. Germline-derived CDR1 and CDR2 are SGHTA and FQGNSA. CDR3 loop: CASSLMAGVGVEQYF. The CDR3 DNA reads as TGTGCCAGCAGCTTAATGGCGGGAGTAGGCGTCGAGCAGTACTTC.

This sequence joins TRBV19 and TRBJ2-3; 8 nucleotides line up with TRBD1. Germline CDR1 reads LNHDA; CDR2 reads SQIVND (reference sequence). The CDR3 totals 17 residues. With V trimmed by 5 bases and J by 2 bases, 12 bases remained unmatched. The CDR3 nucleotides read TGTGCCAGTAGTTCAGCAGAACCGACAGGGGCCACAGATACGCAGTATTTT. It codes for CASSSAEPTGATDTQYF.

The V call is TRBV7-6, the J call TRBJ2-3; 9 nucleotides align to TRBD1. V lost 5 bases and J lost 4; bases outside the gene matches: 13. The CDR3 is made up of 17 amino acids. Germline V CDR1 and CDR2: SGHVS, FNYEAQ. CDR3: CASSPYGQGILADTQYF. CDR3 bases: TGTGCCAGCAGCCCGTATGGACAGGGGATCTTGGCAGATACGCAGTATTTT.

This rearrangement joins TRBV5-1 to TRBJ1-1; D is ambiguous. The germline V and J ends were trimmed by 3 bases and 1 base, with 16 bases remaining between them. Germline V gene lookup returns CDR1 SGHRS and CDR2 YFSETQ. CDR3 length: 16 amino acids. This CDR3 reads CASSSGPGRRNTEAFF. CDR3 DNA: TGCGCCAGCAGCTCTGGACCCGGACGAAGGAACACTGAAGCTTTCTTT.

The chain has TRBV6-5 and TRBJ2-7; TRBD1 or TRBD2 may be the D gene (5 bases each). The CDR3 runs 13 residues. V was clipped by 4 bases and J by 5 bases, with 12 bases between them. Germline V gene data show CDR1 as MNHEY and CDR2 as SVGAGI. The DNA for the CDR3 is TGTGCCAGCAGTTGGGGGTTGGGGAACGAGCAGTACTTC. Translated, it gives CASSWGLGNEQYF.

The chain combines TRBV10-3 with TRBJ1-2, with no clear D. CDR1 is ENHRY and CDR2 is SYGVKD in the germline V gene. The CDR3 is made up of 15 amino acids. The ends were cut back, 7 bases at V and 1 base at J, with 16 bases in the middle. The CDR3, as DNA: TGTGCCATCACCCTTGAGCTTGGCCTTAACTATGGCTACACCTTC. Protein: CAITLELGLNYGYTF.

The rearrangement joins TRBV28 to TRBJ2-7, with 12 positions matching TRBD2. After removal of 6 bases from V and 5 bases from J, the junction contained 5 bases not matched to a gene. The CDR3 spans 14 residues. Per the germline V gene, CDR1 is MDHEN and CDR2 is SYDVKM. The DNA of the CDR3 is TGTGCCAGCAGACTAGCGGGAGGTAACAACGAGCAGTACTTC. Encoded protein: CASRLAGGNNEQYF.

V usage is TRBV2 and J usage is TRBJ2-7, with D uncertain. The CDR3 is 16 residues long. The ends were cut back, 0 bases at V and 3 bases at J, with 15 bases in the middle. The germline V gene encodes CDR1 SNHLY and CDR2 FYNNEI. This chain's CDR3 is CASSEATGPPIYEQYF. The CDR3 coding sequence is TGTGCCAGCAGTGAAGCAACTGGACCGCCTATCTACGAGCAGTACTTC.

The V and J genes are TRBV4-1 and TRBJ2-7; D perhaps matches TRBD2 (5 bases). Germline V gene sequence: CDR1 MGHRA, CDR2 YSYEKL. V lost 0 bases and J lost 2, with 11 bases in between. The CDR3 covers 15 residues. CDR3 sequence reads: CASSQEERPTYEQYF. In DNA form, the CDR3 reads TGCGCCAGCAGCCAAGAAGAGCGGCCAACCTACGAGCAGTACTTC.

The CDR3 is CASPDRTPSGNTIYF. CDR3 nucleotide sequence: TGTGCCAGCCCCGACAGGACACCCTCTGGAAACACCATATATTTT. V and J are TRBV6-5 and TRBJ1-3; D might be TRBD1 (6 bases). Trimming shortened V by 8 bases and J by 0 bases, and 14 bases separated the two germline ends. The CDR3 totals 15 residues. Germline assignment: CDR1 MNHEY and CDR2 SVGAGI.

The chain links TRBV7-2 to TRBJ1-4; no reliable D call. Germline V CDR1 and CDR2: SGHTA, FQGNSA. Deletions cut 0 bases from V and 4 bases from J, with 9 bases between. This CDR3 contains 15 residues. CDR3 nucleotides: TGTGCCAGCAGCTTAGCCGACATGTTTAATGAAAAACTGTTTTTT. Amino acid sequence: CASSLADMFNEKLFF.

The CDR3 loop reads CASSLSDMGAGEQYF. The DNA for the CDR3 is TGTGCCAGCAGCTTGAGTGATATGGGGGCGGGGGAGCAGTACTTC. The chain links TRBV5-4 to TRBJ2-7; D may be TRBD1 or TRBD2 (6 bases each). The V end was cut by 1 base, the J end by 7 bases, with 18 bases between. Germline V gene sequence: CDR1 SGHNT, CDR2 YYREEE (reference sequence). CDR3 length equals 15 residues.